These 19 T cell receptor beta chains were all obtained from the same sample, sequenced in a study of cytomegalovirus exposure and HLA in healthy donors. It was with 60 Vbeta and 13 Jbeta primers that the PCR ran. Profiled with immunoSEQ multiplex PCR; TCRdb holds only in-frame clones, not every one. The sample has roughly 140,000 clones, over 60% seen once; the top ten hold about 0.62%. The specimen sequenced was PBMCs. All receptors derive from a male donor in good health and CMV-seronegative.

This clone was observed once. The CDR3 loop is CASSPGHGYTF. CDR3 sequence (DNA): TGTGCCAGCAGCCCAGGGCATGGCTACACCTTC. V gene TRBV14 combines with J gene TRBJ1-2; D is possibly TRBD1 (5 bases). The CDR3 is 11 amino acids. The V gene's germline CDR1 is SGHDN and CDR2 FVKESK. Between the trimmed V and J ends, which lost 4 bases and 6 bases, there was a span of 6 bases.

The sample holds one count of this clone. The chain combines TRBV19 with TRBJ1-4, with 8 nucleotides matching TRBD1. CDR1 LNHDA and CDR2 SQIVND come from the germline V gene (reference sequence). V trimming: 7 bases; J trimming: 3 bases; junction bases outside the gene matches: 4. This CDR3 comprises 14 residues. CDR3 DNA sequence: TGTGCCAGTAATGACAGGGGAGCTAATGAAAAACTGTTTTTT. Protein sequence: CASNDRGANEKLFF. The full variable domain, in which reference TRBV19 and TRBJ1-4 provide the parts outside the CDR3, is DGGITQSPKYLFRKEGQNVTLSCEQNLNHDAMYWYRQDPGQGLRLIYYSQIVNDFQKGDIAEGYSVSREKKESFPLTVTSAQKNPTAFYLCASNDRGANEKLFFGSGTQLSVL.

The chain couples TRBV25-1 to TRBJ1-2; weak D call: TRBD1 (5 bases). CDR1 and CDR2 (germline): MGHDK, SYGVNS. The CDR3 runs 14 residues. Trimming took 2 bases from V and 4 from J, leaving 11 bases between them. DNA of the CDR3: TGTGCCAGCAGTGAAGGAACAGGCCGCTATGGCTACACCTTC. It is translated as CASSEGTGRYGYTF.

The chain carries TRBV19 and TRBJ2-2; 12 nucleotides align to TRBD1. Trimming at V came to 5 bases and at J to 5 bases, leaving 6 bases not matched to a gene. In germline, CDR1 is LNHDA, CDR2 SQIVND (reference sequence). The CDR3 has 16 amino acids. The CDR3 region has the DNA TGTGCCAGTAGTCCGGGACAGGGGGCTTGGACCGGGGAGCTGTTTTTT. It is translated as CASSPGQGAWTGELFF.

As concerns this clone: Germline and junction disagree at one end, which may indicate a read error. V is TRBV7-9 and J is TRBJ2-1, with TRBD1 matching 11 bases. Germline V lookup: CDR1 SEHNR, CDR2 FQNEAQ (reference sequence). This CDR3 region has 17 residues. CDR3 amino acids: CSSSPQGTGGSYNEQFF. Written as DNA, the CDR3 is TGTTCCAGCAGCCCACAAGGGACAGGGGGGTCCTACAATGAGCAGTTCTTC.

This clone was observed a handful of times. This CDR3 is also generated by other DNA sequences in the sample. The chain employs TRBV18 and TRBJ2-5; perhaps TRBD1 as D (5 bases). Germline V gene lookup returns CDR1 KGHSH and CDR2 LQKENI. Trimming removed 6 bases at V and 2 bases at J, with 10 bases between. The CDR3 is 13 residues long. The chain's CDR3 is CASSPDRQETQYF. The DNA of the CDR3 is TGTGCCAGCTCGCCCGACAGACAAGAGACCCAGTACTTC.

This clone was counted a few times. The rearrangement links TRBV20-1 to TRBJ1-6; no reliable D call. CDR3 length: 11 amino acids. V lost 4 bases and J 13 bases, leaving 11 bases between the germline ends. The V gene's germline CDR1 is DFQATT and CDR2 SNEGSKA (reference sequence). Written as DNA, the CDR3 is TGCAGTGCTACCCTCAACGGGCCCCTCCACTTT. It translates to CSATLNGPLHF.

This clone was seen once. The gene calls are TRBV30 and TRBJ1-1; D gene unclear. Per the germline V gene, CDR1 is GTSNPN and CDR2 is SVGIG (reference sequence). The CDR3 covers 10 residues. V shed 1 base and J shed 8 bases, with 5 bases lying between them. The CDR3 protein is CAWSGAEAFF. The CDR3 bases are TGTGCCTGGAGTGGCGCAGAAGCTTTCTTT. Using reference TRBV30 and TRBJ1-1 for the parts outside the CDR3, the full variable domain is SQTIHQWPATLVQPVGSPLSLECTVEGTSNPNLYWYRQAAGRGLQLLFYSVGIGQISSEVPQNLSASRPQDRQFILSSKKLLLSDSGFYLCAWSGAEAFFGQGTRLTVV.

The chain combines TRBV27 with TRBJ2-1, with 14 nucleotides matching TRBD2. Germline trimming cut 1 base from V and 10 bases from J; bases unmatched to any gene: 6. This CDR3 is 16 amino acids long. Germline V lookup: CDR1 MNHEY, CDR2 SMNVEV (reference sequence). CDR3 protein: CASSLFGTSGRGEQFF. CDR3 nucleotide sequence: TGTGCCAGCAGTTTATTCGGGACTAGCGGGAGAGGGGAGCAGTTCTTC.

This chain uses TRBV4-2 with TRBJ2-5, with 9 bases fitting TRBD2. Judging by the DNA end, TRBJ2-7 fits better; the J call may be wrong. There are 15 residues in the CDR3. Per germline, CDR1 LGHNA and CDR2 YNFKEQ. DNA for the CDR3: TGTGCCAGCAGCCAAGTGCGGGAGGGCCCTTACGAGCAGTACTTC. Its protein product is CASSQVREGPYEQYF.

This chain connects TRBV30 to TRBJ2-3, with D perhaps TRBD2 (6 bases). CDR3 length: 15 residues. The V end lost 2 bases, the J end lost 0 bases, and 12 bases lay between the germline ends. Germline CDR1 reads GTSNPN; CDR2 reads SVGIG (reference sequence). In DNA form, the CDR3 reads TGTGCCTGGAGTACAGCGACTAGAAGCACAGATACGCAGTATTTT. Translation: CAWSTATRSTDTQYF.

V gene TRBV7-9 combines with J gene TRBJ2-5; no clear D. Germline V gives CDR1 SEHNR, CDR2 FQNEAQ (reference sequence). The V end lost 2 bases, the J end lost 1 base, and 8 bases lay between the germline ends. CDR3 length: 14 amino acids. CDR3 loop: CASSLMSGQETQYF. CDR3 nucleotides: TGTGCCAGCAGCTTAATGTCAGGCCAAGAGACCCAGTACTTC.

This clone showed up just a few times. This likely comes from a read error, as the CDR3 has no conserved phenylalanine or tryptophan at its end. Because the CDR3's place on the DNA is in doubt, the DNA is left out and the CDR3 is given as listed by TCRdb. The gene calls are TRBV18 and TRBJ2-2; the table's D gene call, TRBD1, was not cross checked with the DNA. Inclusive of both ends, the CDR3 amounts to 8 amino acids. Germline CDR1 is KGHSH and CDR2 is LQKENI. This CDR3 reads CASSPPRQ.

The chain has TRBV7-3 and TRBJ2-1, with 7 positions matching TRBD1. The CDR3 runs to 16 residues. CDR1 is SGHTA and CDR2 is FQGTGA in the germline V gene. V lost 2 bases to trimming and J lost 2 bases; unmatched junction nucleotides: 6. The CDR3 loop is CASSLLGQGAYNEQFF. In DNA, the CDR3 is TGTGCCAGCAGCTTATTGGGGCAGGGGGCCTACAATGAGCAGTTCTTC.

The chain joins TRBV5-4 to TRBJ1-2; 9 bases align to TRBD1. The CDR3 is made up of 15 amino acids. V trimming: 1 base; J trimming: 8 bases; junction bases outside the gene matches: 9. Germline CDR1 SGHNT, CDR2 YYREEE (reference sequence). The CDR3 region has the DNA TGTGCCAGCAGCTTGTGGGGACAGGGTTCTTGGGGCTACACCTTC. Its protein product is CASSLWGQGSWGYTF.

The chain links TRBV7-2 to TRBJ2-3; tentatively, D is TRBD2 (5 bases). Per germline, CDR1 SGHTA and CDR2 FQGNSA. The CDR3 has 15 residues. Trimming took off 3 bases at V and 2 bases at J, with 12 bases between the two ends. The CDR3 here is CASSFLGGFTDTQYF. In DNA, the CDR3 is TGTGCCAGCAGCTTTCTGGGCGGGTTCACAGATACGCAGTATTTT.

The V call is TRBV27, the J call TRBJ2-5; weak D call: TRBD2 (6 bases). V was pared by 4 bases and J by 0 bases, with 15 bases between. CDR3 length equals 16 residues. Germline lookup yields CDR1 MNHEY and CDR2 SMNVEV (reference sequence). The CDR3 protein is CASSSIAETYQETQYF. In nucleotides, the CDR3 is TGTGCCAGCAGTTCAATAGCGGAAACGTACCAAGAGACCCAGTACTTC.

The rearrangement uses TRBV19 and TRBJ1-4, with a possible D match to TRBD1 (6 bases). The germline V gene has CDR1 LNHDA and CDR2 SQIVND (reference sequence). V lost 4 bases and J lost 4, with 13 bases in between. The CDR3 is made up of 15 amino acids. The CDR3 sequence: CASSTQGLLNEKLFF. DNA of the CDR3: TGTGCCAGTAGTACACAGGGACTACTTAATGAAAAACTGTTTTTT.

V gene TRBV10-3 combines with J gene TRBJ1-5; D is unresolved. CDR1 is ENHRY and CDR2 is SYGVKD in the germline V gene. The V and J ends lost 2 bases and 7 bases respectively, with 12 bases between them. The CDR3 runs 14 residues. The CDR3 reads CAISEVRGFQPQHF. The CDR3 nucleotides read TGTGCCATCAGTGAGGTCCGGGGATTCCAGCCCCAGCATTTT.